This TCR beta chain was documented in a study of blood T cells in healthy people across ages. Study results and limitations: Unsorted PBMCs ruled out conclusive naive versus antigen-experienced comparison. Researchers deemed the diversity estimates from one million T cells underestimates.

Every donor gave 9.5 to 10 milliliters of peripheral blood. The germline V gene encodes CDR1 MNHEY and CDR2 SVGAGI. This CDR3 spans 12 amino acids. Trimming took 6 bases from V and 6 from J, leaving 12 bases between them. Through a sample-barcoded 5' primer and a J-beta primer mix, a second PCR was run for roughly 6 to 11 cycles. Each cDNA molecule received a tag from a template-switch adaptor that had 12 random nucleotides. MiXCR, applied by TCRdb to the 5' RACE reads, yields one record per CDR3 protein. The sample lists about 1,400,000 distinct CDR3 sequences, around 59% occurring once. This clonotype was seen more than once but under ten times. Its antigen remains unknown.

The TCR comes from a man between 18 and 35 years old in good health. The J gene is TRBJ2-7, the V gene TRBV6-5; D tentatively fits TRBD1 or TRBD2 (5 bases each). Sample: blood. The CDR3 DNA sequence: TGTGCCAGCAGGTCCGGGACCGCCGAGCAGTACTTC. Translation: CASRSGTAEQYF.